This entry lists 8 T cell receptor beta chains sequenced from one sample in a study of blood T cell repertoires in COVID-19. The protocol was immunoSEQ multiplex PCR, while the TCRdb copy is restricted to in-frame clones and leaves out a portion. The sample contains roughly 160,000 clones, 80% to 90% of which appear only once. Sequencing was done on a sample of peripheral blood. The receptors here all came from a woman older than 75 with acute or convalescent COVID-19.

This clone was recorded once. In nucleotides, the CDR3 is TGTGCCAGCACTCTCCCGGGAAATTCACCCCTCCACTTT. Translated, it gives CASTLPGNSPLHF. V and J are TRBV6-5 and TRBJ1-6; D uncertain. The V end lost 7 bases, the J end lost 7 bases, and 11 bases lay between the germline ends. Looked up from germline, CDR1 is MNHEY and CDR2 is SVGAGI. The CDR3 consists of 13 residues.

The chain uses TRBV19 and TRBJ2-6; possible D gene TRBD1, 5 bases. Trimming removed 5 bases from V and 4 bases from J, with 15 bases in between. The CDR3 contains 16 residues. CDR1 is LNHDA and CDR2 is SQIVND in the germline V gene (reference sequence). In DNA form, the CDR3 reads TGTGCCAGTAGTCCCACTGACAGTCCCGGGGCCAACGTCCTGACTTTC. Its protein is CASSPTDSPGANVLTF.

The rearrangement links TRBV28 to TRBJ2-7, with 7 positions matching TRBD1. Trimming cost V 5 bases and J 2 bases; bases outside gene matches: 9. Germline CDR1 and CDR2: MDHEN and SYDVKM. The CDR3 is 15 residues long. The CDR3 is CASSPADRAPYEQYF. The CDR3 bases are TGTGCCAGCAGTCCGGCCGACAGGGCCCCCTACGAGCAGTACTTC.

CDR3 sequence: CASSMGSGTEAFF. The CDR3 DNA reads TGTGCCAGTAGTATGGGCAGTGGAACTGAAGCTTTCTTT. This rearrangement joins TRBV19 to TRBJ1-1; D is undetermined. V lost 3 bases to trimming and J lost 5 bases, with 10 bases between them. There are 13 residues in the CDR3. Germline V gives CDR1 LNHDA, CDR2 SQIVND (reference sequence).

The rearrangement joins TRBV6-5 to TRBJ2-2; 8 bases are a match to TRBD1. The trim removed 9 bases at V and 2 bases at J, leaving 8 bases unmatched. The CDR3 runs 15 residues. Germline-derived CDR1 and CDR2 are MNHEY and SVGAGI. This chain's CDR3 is CASSRTGINTGELFF. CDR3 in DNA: TGTGCCAGTAGTAGGACAGGGATAAACACCGGGGAGCTGTTTTTT.

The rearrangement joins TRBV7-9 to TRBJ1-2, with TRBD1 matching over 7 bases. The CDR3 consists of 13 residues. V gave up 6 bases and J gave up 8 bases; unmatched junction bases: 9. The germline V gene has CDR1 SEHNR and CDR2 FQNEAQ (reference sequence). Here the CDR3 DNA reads TGTGCCAGCAGACCAAGGGACAGCGAAGGCTACACCTTC. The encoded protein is CASRPRDSEGYTF. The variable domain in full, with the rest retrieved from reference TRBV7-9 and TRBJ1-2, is DTGVSQNPRHKITKRGQNVTFRCDPISEHNRLYWYRQTLGQGPEFLTYFQNEAQLEKSRLLSDRFSAERPKGSFSTLEIQRTEQGDSAMYLCASRPRDSEGYTFGSGTRLTVV.

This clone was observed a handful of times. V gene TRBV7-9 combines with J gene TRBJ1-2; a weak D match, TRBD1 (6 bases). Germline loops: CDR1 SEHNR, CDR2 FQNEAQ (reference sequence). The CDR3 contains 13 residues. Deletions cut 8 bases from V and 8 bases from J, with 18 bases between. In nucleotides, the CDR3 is TGTGCCAGCCGAGGGCAGGGGCATCACGGCTACACCTTC. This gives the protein CASRGQGHHGYTF.

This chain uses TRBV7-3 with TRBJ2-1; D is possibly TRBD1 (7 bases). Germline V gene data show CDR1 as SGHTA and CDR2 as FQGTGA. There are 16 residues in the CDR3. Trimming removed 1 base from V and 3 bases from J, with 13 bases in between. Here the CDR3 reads CASSLSAGQNYNEQFF. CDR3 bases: TGTGCCAGCAGCTTAAGCGCGGGACAGAACTACAATGAGCAGTTCTTC.